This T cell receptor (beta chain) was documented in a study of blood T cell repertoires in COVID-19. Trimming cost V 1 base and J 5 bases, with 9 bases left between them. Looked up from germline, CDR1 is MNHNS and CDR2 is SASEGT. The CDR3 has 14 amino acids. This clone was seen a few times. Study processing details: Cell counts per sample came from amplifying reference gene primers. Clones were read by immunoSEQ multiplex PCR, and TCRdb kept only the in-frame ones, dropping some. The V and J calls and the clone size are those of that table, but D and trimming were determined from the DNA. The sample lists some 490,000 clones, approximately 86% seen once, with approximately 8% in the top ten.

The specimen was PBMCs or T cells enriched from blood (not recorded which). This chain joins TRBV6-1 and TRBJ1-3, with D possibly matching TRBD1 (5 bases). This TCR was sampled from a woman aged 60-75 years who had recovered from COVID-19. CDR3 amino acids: CASSEGQGRNTIYF. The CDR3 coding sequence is TGTGCCAGCAGTGAAGGCCAGGGAAGAAACACCATATATTTT.